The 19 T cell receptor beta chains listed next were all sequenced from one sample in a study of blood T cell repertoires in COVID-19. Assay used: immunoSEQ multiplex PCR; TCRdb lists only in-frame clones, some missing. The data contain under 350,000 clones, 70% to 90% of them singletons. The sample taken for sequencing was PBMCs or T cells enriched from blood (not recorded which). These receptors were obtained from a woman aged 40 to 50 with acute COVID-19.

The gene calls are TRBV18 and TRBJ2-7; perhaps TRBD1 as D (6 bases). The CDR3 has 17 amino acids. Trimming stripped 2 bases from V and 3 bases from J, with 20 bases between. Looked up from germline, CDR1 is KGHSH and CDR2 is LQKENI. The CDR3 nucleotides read TGTGCCAGCTCACCAAAAACAGGGCTGGGGGCGAACTACGAGCAGTACTTC. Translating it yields CASSPKTGLGANYEQYF. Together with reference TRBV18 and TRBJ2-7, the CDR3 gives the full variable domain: NAGVMQNPRHLVRRRGQEARLRCSPMKGHSHVYWYRQLPEEGLKFMVYLQKENIIDESGMPKERFSAEFPKEGPSILRIQQVVRGDSAAYFCASSPKTGLGANYEQYFGPGTRLTVT.

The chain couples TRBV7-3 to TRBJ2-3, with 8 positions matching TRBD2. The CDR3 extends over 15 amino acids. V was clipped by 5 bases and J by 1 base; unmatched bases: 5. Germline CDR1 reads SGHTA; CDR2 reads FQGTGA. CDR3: CASSPKRGRTDTQYF. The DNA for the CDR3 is TGTGCCAGCAGCCCAAAGCGGGGGCGCACAGATACGCAGTATTTT.

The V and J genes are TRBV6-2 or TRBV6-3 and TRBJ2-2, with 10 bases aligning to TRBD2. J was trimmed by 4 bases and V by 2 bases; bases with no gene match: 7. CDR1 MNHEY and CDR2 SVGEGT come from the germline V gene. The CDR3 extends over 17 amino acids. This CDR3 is CASSYARIAGGTGELFF. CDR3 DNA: TGTGCCAGCAGTTACGCGCGTATAGCGGGGGGCACCGGGGAGCTGTTTTTT.

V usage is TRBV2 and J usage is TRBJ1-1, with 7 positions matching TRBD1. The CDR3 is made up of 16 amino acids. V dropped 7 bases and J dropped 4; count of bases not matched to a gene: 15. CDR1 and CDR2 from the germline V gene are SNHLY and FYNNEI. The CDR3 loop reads CASTPWGAGGGTEAFF. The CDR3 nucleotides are TGTGCCAGCACCCCCTGGGGGGCAGGGGGTGGCACTGAAGCTTTCTTT.

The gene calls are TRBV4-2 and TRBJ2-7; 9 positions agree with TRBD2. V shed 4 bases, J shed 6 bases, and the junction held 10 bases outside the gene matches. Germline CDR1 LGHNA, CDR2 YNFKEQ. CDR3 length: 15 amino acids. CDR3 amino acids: CASSPTSGQASEQYF. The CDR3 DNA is TGTGCCAGCAGCCCGACTAGCGGCCAGGCCAGCGAGCAGTACTTC.

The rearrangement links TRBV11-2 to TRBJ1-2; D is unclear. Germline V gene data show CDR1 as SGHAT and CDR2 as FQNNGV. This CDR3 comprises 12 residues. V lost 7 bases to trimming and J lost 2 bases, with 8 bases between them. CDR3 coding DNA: TGTGCCAGCACCGAGAAAAACTATGGCTACACCTTC. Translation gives CASTEKNYGYTF.

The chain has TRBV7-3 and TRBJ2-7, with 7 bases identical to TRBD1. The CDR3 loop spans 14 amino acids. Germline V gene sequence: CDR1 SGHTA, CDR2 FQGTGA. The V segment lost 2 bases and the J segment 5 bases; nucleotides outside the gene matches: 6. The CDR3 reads CASSLGGQLNEQYF. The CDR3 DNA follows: TGTGCCAGCAGCTTAGGGGGACAGCTCAACGAGCAGTACTTC.

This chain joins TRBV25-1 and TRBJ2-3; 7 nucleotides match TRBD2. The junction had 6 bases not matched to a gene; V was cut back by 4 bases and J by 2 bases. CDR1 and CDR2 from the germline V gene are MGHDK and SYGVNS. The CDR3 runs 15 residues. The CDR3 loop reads CASSGTRGPTDTQYF. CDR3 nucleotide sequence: TGTGCCAGCAGTGGGACTAGGGGTCCCACAGATACGCAGTATTTT.

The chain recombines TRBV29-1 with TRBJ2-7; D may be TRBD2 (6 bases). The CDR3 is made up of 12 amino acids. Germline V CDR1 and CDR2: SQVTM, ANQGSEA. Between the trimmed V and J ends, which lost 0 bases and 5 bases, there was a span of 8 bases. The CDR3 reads CSVEDPGDEQYF. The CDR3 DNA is TGCAGCGTTGAAGATCCGGGGGACGAGCAGTACTTC.

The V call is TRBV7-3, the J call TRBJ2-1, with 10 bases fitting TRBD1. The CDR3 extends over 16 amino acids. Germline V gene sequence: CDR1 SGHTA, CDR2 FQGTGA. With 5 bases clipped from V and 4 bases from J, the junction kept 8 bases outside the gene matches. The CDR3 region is CASSPLGTGVYNEQFF. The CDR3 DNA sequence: TGTGCCAGCAGCCCCCTCGGGACAGGGGTGTACAATGAGCAGTTCTTC.

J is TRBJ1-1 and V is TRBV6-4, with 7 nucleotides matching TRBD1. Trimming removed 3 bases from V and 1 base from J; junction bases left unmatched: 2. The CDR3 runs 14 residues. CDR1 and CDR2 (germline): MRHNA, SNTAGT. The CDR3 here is CASSEGGRNTEAFF. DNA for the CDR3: TGTGCCAGCAGTGAAGGGGGCCGGAACACTGAAGCTTTCTTT.

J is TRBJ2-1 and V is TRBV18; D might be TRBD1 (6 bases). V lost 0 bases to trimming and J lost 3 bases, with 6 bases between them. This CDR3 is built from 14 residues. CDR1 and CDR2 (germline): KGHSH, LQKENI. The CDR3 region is CASSPPDSYNEQFF. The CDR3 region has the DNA TGTGCCAGCTCACCACCGGACAGCTACAATGAGCAGTTCTTC.

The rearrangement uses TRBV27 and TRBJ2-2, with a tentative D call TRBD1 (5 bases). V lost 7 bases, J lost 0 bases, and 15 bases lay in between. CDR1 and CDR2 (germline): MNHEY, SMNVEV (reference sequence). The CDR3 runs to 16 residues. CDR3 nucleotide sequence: TGTGCCAGCACCACCAGGGTGACCTCGAACACCGGGGAGCTGTTTTTT. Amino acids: CASTTRVTSNTGELFF.

The CDR3 sequence: CASSRDRSTGELFF. The CDR3 coding sequence is TGTGCCAGCAGTCGGGACAGGTCAACCGGGGAGCTGTTTTTT. The chain recombines TRBV2 with TRBJ2-2; 8 bases map to TRBD1. The germline V gene encodes CDR1 SNHLY and CDR2 FYNNEI. J gave up 5 bases and V 5 bases, and 4 bases lay outside the gene matches. This CDR3 has 14 residues.

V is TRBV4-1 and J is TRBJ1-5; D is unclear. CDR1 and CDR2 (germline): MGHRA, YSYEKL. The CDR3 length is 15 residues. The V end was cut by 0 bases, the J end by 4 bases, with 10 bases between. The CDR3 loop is CASSQDMSSNQPQHF. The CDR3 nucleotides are TGCGCCAGCAGCCAAGATATGTCCAGTAATCAGCCCCAGCATTTT.

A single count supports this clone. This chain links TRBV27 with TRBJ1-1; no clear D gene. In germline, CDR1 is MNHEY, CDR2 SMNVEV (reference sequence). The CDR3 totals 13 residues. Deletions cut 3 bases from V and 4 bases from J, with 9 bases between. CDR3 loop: CASSLRVGTEAFF. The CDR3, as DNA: TGTGCCAGCAGTTTGAGGGTTGGCACTGAAGCTTTCTTT.

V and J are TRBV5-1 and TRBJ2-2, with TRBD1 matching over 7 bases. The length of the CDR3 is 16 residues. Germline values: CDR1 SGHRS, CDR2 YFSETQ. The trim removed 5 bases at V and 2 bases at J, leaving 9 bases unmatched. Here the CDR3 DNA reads TGCGCCAGCAGAGACGGGACAGTGTTCAACACCGGGGAGCTGTTTTTT. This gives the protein CASRDGTVFNTGELFF. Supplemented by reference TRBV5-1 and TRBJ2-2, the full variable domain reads KAGVTQTPRYLIKTRGQQVTLSCSPISGHRSVSWYQQTPGQGLQFLFEYFSETQRNKGNFPGRFSGRQFSNSRSEMNVSTLELGDSALYLCASRDGTVFNTGELFFGEGSRLTVL.

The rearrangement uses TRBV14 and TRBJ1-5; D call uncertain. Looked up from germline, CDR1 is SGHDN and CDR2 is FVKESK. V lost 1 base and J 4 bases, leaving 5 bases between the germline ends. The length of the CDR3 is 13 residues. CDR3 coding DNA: TGTGCCAGCAGCCAAGTCCAGAATCAGCCCCAGCATTTT. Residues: CASSQVQNQPQHF.

CDR3 nucleotide sequence: TGTGCCAGTAGACCTAGGGAGGGACTCCATGGCTACACCTTC. Translating it yields CASRPREGLHGYTF. The chain combines TRBV19 with TRBJ1-2, with D tentatively TRBD1 (5 bases). V was pared by 6 bases and J by 6 bases, with 17 bases between. The V gene's germline CDR1 is LNHDA and CDR2 SQIVND (reference sequence). The CDR3 is 14 amino acids.